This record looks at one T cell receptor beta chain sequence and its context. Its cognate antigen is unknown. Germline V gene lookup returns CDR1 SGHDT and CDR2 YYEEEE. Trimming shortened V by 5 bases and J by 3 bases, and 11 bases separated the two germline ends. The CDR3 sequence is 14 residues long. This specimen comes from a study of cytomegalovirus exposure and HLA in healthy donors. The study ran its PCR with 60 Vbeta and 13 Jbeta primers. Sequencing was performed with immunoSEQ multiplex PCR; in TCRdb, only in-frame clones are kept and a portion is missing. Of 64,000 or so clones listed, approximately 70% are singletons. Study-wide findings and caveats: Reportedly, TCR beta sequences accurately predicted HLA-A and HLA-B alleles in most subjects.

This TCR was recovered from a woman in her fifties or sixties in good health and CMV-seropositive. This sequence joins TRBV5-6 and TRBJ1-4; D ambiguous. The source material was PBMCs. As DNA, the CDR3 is TGTGCCAGCAGACCGCGCGGGGCTAATGAAAAACTGTTTTTT. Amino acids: CASRPRGANEKLFF.